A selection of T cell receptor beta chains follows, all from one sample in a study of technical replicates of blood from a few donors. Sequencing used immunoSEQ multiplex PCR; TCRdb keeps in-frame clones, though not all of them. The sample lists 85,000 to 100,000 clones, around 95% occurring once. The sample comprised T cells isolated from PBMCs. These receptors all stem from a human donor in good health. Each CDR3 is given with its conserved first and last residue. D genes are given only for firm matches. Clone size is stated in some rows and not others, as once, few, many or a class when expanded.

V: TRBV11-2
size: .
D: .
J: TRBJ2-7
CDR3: CASSLDGQNYYEQYF
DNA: TGTGCCAGCAGCTTAGATGGCCAGAACTACTACGAGCAGTACTTC

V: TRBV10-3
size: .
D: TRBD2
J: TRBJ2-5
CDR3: CATGNGLAGKETQYF
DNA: TGTGCCACCGGAAACGGACTAGCGGGTAAAGAGACCCAGTACTTC

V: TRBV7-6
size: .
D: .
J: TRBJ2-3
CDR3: CASSSRRDIPDTQYF
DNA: TGTGCCAGCAGCTCCAGAAGGGACATCCCAGATACGCAGTATTTT

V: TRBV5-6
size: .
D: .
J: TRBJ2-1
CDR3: CASSLAREYDPGNEQFF
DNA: TGTGCCAGCAGCTTGGCCCGGGAGTACGACCCAGGGAATGAGCAGTTCTTC

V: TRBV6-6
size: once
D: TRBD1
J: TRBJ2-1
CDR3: CASHLRDRTLNEQFF
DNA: TGTGCCAGCCACCTCCGGGACAGGACCTTGAATGAGCAGTTCTTC

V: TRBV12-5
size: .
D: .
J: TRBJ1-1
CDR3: CASGVGHQVAFF
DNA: TGTGCTAGTGGTGTGGGACATCAGGTGGCTTTCTTT

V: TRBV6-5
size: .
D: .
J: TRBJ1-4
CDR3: CASSRTATNEKLFF
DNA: TGTGCCAGCAGTCGGACTGCAACTAATGAAAAACTGTTTTTT

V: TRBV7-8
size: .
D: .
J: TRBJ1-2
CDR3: CASSLRLGGYGYTF
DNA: TGTGCCAGCAGCCTTAGACTCGGCGGCTATGGCTACACCTTC

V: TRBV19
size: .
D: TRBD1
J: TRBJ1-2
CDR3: CASSTPTGTGFINYGYTF
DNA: TGTGCCAGTAGTACGCCGACCGGGACAGGGTTTATCAACTATGGCTACACCTTC

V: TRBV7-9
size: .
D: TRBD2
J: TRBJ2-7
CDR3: CASSFTSGVAYEQYF
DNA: TGTGCCAGCAGCTTTACTAGCGGCGTCGCCTACGAGCAGTACTTC

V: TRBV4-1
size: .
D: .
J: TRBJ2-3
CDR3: CASSRKGGGESTDTQYF
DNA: TGCGCCAGCAGCCGGAAAGGGGGTGGGGAAAGCACAGATACGCAGTATTTT

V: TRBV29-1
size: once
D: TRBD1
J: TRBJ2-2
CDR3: CSARTGITGELFF
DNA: TGCAGCGCCCGGACAGGGATCACCGGGGAGCTGTTTTTT

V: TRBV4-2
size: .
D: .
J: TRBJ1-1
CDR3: CASAIIGGNTEAFF
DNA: TGTGCCAGCGCCATTATCGGGGGGAACACTGAAGCTTTCTTT

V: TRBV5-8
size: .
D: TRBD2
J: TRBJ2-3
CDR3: CASSFERGSTDTQYF
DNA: TGTGCCAGCAGCTTCGAGCGGGGAAGCACAGATACGCAGTATTTT

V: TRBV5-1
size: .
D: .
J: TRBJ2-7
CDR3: CASSLDGYEQYF
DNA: TGCGCCAGCAGCCTGGACGGCTACGAGCAGTACTTC

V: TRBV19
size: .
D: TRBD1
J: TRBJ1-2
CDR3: CASMGTGGQRTKGYTF
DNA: TGTGCCAGTATGGGGACAGGGGGCCAGAGGACTAAAGGCTACACCTTC

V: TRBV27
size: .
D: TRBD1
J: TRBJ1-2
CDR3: CASRITGGADYGYTF
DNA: TGTGCCAGCAGGATAACAGGGGGCGCGGACTATGGCTACACCTTC

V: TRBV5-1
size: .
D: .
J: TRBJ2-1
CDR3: CASSLLEGTEQFF
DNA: TGCGCCAGCAGCTTATTGGAGGGCACCGAGCAGTTCTTC

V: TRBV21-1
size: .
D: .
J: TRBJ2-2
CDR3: CASRNSGKTGELFF
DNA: TGTGCCAGCAGGAACTCGGGGAAGACCGGGGAGCTGTTTTTT

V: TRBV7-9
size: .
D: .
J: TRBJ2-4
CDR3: CASSLIPGKNIQYF
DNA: TGTGCCAGCAGCTTAATTCCGGGGAAAAACATTCAGTACTTC

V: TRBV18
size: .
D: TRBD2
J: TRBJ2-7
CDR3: CASSPSQTSGPYEQYF
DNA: TGTGCCAGCTCACCATCGCAGACTAGCGGACCCTACGAGCAGTACTTC

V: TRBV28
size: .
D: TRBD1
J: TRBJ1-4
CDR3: CASSTRTGATNEKLFF
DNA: TGTGCCAGCAGTACTAGGACAGGGGCAACTAATGAAAAACTGTTTTTT

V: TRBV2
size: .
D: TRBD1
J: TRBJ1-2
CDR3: CASSGQGATFRYGYTF
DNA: TGTGCCAGCAGCGGACAGGGGGCGACTTTTCGATATGGCTACACCTTC